The source of this T cell receptor (beta chain) is a study of neurological immune-mediated disorders. Study summary: Of the 34 patients with multiple sclerosis, around 30 had relapsing-remitting MS, whereas the remaining 3 had secondary progressive MS.

Each CDR3 protein gets one entry after TCRdb re-called the 5' RACE reads with MiXCR. The table includes some 57,000 distinct CDR3 sequences, 3% to 3.5% detected once. The CDR3 length is 17 residues. Trimming removed 5 bases at V and 4 bases at J, with 20 bases between. Germline V gene sequence: CDR1 SGHTA, CDR2 FQGNSA. Sequencing was carried out using PBMCs. This receptor was taken from a woman in her sixties or seventies with multiple sclerosis. The J gene is TRBJ2-2, the V gene TRBV7-2; D perhaps matches TRBD1 (6 bases). The DNA for the CDR3 is TGTGCCAGCAGCCTTCGGGGTTGGGGGCACCGCACCGGGGAGCTGTTTTTT. Translating it yields CASSLRGWGHRTGELFF.